Sequencing of this T cell receptor beta chain was carried out in a study of post-analysis software for immune sequencing data (dated by TCRdb to the mid-2010s). Regarding the study in general: Disease courses on record covered relapsing-remitting, secondary progressive and progressive-relapsing multiple sclerosis, though some patients had no subtype annotation. Patient repertoires were compared against roughly 12 previously published healthy control repertoires from donors aged 6 to 25 years. A subset of samples was prepared in parallel using single-end sample barcoding, then pooled and co-amplified after Illumina adapter ligation.

To demonstrate the VDJtools post-analysis software, the study profiled TCR beta repertoires from the peripheral blood of about 13 young patients with multiple sclerosis. The multiple sclerosis patients were children and adolescents ranging in age from roughly 6 to 16 years. Trimming takes 5 bases from V and 2 bases from J, and the germline ends sit 12 bases apart. The CDR1 and CDR2 encoded by the germline V gene (reference sequence) are DFQATT and SNEGSKA. The CDR3 spans 13 residues, from the cysteine through the phenylalanine. The CDR3 DNA has 39 bases and is translated from base 1. This clonotype was seen more than once but under ten times. Its antigen is not yet known. Within one base of it there is no much larger clone, and no base qualities were kept. Paper-wide results and their limitations: Significantly lower normalized Chao1 diversity was found in multiple sclerosis patients than in controls, suggesting substantial peripheral T-cell clonal expansion. Strong co-clustering of samples prepared in the same batch was shown by direct clustering with F measure, prompting a batch-effect correction. The control group was slightly older than the multiple sclerosis patient group. Patients showed significantly higher frequencies than controls for about 5 TRBV segments, among them TRBV5-6, TRBV5-1 and TRBV20-1.

The library was obtained by PCR. Sequencing used an Illumina HiSeq 2500. To reduce PCR and sequencing biases, unique molecular identifiers were built into the TCR beta cDNA libraries. Per 1 to 10 million input T cells, roughly 500,000 cDNA molecules were obtained, such that each molecule approximated one T cell. The patient libraries were prepared and sequenced with the same protocol used for the earlier healthy control dataset. Samples belonging to the same batch were prepared together, multiplexed and sequenced on a shared HiSeq lane. The paper's data handling went like this. Raw barcoded reads were processed with MIGEC, and single-read molecular identifier groups were discarded before consensus assembly and CDR3 extraction. Clonotype tables were post-analysed with VDJtools, normalizing diversity by down-sampling all datasets to the smallest sample size. Repertoire overlap clustering matched CDR3 amino acid but not nucleotide sequences to correct batch-related cross-sample contamination. TCRdb applied fastp at Q25 and MiXCR to the public reads, then kept only in-frame beta chains. Entries that share a CDR3 protein sequence are merged under the most common genes and DNA. TCRdb's processing, not the authors', yielded these V and J calls. This sample comprises roughly 700,000 distinct CDR3 sequences, just under 30% of them detected only once. Approximately 0.6% of the sample belongs to the ten largest clones.

The sequencing input was blood. The chain uses TRBV20-1 and TRBJ2-5; a tentative D match to TRBD2 spans 6 bases. The origin of this receptor is a girl aged 5 to 17 with multiple sclerosis. The CDR3 sequence is CSARWGLQETQYF. The nucleotide sequence is given as TGCAGTGCTCGCTGGGGACTTCAAGAGACCCAGTACTTC.